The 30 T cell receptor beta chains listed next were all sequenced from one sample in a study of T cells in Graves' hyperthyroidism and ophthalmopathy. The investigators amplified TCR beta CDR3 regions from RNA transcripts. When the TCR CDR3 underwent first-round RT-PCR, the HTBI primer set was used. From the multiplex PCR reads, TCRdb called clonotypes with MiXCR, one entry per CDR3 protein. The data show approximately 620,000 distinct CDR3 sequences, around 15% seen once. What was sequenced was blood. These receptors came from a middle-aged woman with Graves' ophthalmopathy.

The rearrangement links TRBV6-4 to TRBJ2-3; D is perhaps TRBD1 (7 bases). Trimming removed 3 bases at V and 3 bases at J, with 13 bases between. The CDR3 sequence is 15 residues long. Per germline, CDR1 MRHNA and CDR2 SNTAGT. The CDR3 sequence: CASSEGRGETDTQYF. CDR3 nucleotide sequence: TGTGCCAGCAGTGAGGGCAGGGGGGAGACAGATACGCAGTATTTT.

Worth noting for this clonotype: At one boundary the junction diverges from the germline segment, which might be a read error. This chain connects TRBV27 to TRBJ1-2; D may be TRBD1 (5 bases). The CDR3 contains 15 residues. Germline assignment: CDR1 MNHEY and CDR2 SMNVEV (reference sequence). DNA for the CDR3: TGTGCCAGCAGTTTTTCTGGGACGGGTAACTATGGCTACACCTTT. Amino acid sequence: CASSFSGTGNYGYTF.

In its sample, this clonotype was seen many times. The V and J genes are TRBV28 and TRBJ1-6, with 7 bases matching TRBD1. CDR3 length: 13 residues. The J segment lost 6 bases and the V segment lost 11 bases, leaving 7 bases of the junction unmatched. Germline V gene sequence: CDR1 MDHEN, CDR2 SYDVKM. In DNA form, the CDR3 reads TGTGCCGCTCGGGACAGTCTTAATTCACCCCTCCACTTT. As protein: CAARDSLNSPLHF.

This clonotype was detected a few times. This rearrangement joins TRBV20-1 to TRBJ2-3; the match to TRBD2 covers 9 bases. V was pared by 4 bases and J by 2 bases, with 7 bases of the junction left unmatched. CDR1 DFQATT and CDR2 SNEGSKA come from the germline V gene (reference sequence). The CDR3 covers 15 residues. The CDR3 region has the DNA TGCAGTGCTAATAAGCGGGAGGCCCCCACAGATACGCAGTATTTT. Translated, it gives CSANKREAPTDTQYF.

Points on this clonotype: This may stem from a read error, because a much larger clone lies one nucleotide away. CDR3 amino acids: CSAGQNYGYTF. For the CDR3, the DNA is TGCAGTGCGGGACAGAACTATGGCTACACCTTC. The V call is TRBV20-1, the J call TRBJ1-2; 7 bases are a match to TRBD1. Germline CDR1 reads DFQATT; CDR2 reads SNEGSKA (reference sequence). The CDR3 totals 11 residues. V gave up 6 bases and J gave up 2 bases; unmatched junction bases: 0.

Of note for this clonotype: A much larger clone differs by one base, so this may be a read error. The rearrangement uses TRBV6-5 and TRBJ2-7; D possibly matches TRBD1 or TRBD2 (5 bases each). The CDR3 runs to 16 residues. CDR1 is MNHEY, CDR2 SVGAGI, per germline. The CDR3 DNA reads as TGTGCCGGCAGTTACGGGGCCAGGGATGGATCCTACGAGCAGTACTTC. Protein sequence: CAGSYGARDGSYEQYF.

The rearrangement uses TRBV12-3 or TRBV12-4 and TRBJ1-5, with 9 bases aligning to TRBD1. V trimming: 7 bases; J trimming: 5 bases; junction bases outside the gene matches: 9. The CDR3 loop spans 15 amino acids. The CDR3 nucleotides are TGTGCCAGCATTAAGACAGGGGGGCTTCATCAGCCCCAGCATTTT. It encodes CASIKTGGLHQPQHF.

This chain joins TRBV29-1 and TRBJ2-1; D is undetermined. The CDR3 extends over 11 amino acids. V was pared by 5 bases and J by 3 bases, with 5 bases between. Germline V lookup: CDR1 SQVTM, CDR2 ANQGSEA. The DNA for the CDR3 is TGCAGCGTTCAGCTCTACAATGAGCAGTTCTTC. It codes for CSVQLYNEQFF.

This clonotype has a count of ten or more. In nucleotides, the CDR3 is TGCAGTGCTAGCGATCCTAGCCGGCCTAGCACAGATACGCAGTATTTT. Amino acid sequence: CSASDPSRPSTDTQYF. J is TRBJ2-3 and V is TRBV20-1; D might be TRBD2 (5 bases). V lost 3 bases and J lost 0, with 16 bases in between. Germline V gene data show CDR1 as DFQATT and CDR2 as SNEGSKA (reference sequence). This CDR3 contains 16 residues.

CDR3 in amino acids: CASSYQIGTAYGYTF. The CDR3 region has the DNA TGTGCCAGCAGTTACCAAATCGGGACAGCCTATGGCTACACCTTC. This sequence joins TRBV6-9 and TRBJ1-2; TRBD1 aligns across 7 bases. J lost 4 bases, V lost 3 bases, and 8 bases had no gene match. The V gene's germline CDR1 is MNHGY and CDR2 SVAAGI. This CDR3 is 15 amino acids long.

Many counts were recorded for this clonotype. CDR3 coding DNA: TGTGCCAGCAGTTCTCCGGGGGTAGCGGCGAGCACAGATACGCAGTATTTT. This sequence encodes CASSSPGVAASTDTQYF. The genes are TRBV28 and TRBJ2-3; tentative D call: TRBD2 (6 bases). The germline CDR1 and CDR2 sequences are MDHEN and SYDVKM. Trimming pared 4 bases from V and 0 bases from J, leaving 17 bases between. This CDR3 has 17 amino acids.

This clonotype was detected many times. The CDR3 sequence: CASSMGRTEAFF. The CDR3 DNA reads as TGTGCCAGTAGTATGGGTAGGACTGAAGCTTTCTTT. This chain joins TRBV19 and TRBJ1-1; D remains unclear. V was shortened by 3 bases and J by 5 bases, with 7 bases between the two germline ends. The CDR3 runs to 12 residues. Germline V gene data show CDR1 as LNHDA and CDR2 as SQIVND (reference sequence). Full variable domain (rest looked up from reference TRBV19 and TRBJ1-1): DGGITQSPKYLFRKEGQNVTLSCEQNLNHDAMYWYRQDPGQGLRLIYYSQIVNDFQKGDIAEGYSVSREKKESFPLTVTSAQKNPTAFYLCASSMGRTEAFFGQGTRLTVV.

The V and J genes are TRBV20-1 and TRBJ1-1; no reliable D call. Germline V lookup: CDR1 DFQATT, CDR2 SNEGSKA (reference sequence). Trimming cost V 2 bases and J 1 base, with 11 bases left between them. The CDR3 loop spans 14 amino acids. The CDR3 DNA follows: TGCAGTGCTAGATCACCGACGGGGAACACTGAAGCTTTCTTT. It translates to CSARSPTGNTEAFF.

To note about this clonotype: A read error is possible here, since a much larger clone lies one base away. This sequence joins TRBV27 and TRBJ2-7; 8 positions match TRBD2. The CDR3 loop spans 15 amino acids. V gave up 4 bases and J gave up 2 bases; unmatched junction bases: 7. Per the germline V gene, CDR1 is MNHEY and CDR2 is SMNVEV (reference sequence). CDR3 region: CASSYRGGRTYEQYF. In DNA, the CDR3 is TGTGCCAGCAGTTATCGGGGCGGGAGGACCTACGAGCAGTACTTC.

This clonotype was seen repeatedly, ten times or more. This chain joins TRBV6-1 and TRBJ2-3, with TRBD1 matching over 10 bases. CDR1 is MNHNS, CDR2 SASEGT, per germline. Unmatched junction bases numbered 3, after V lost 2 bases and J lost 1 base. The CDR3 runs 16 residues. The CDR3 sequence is CASSEPGTGGTDTQYF. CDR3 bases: TGTGCCAGCAGTGAACCGGGGACAGGGGGCACAGATACGCAGTATTTT.

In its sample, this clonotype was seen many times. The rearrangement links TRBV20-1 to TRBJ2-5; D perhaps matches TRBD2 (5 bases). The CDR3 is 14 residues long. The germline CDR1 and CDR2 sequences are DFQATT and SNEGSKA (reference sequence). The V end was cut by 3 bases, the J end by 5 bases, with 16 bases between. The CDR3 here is CSARSGQTGETQYF. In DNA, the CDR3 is TGCAGTGCTAGGAGCGGCCAAACGGGGGAGACCCAGTACTTC.

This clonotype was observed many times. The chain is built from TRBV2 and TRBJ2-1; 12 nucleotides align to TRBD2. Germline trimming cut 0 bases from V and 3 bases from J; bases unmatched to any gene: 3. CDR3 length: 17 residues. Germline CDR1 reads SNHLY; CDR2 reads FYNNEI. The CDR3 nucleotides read TGTGCCAGCAGTGAAGCGACTAGCGGGAGTATCTACAATGAGCAGTTCTTC. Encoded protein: CASSEATSGSIYNEQFF.

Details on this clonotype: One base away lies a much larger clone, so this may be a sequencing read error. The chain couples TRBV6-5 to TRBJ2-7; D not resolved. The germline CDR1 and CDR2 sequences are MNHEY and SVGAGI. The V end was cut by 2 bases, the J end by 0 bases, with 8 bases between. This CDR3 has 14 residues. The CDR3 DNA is TGTGCCAGCAGTTACGAAAGCCGCTCCTACGAGCAGTACTTC. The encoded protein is CASSYESRSYEQYF.

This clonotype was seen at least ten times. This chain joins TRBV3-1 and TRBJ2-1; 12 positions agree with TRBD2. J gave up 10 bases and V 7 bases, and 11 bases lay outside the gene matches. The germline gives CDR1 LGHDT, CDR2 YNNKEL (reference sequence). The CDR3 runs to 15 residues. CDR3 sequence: CASKTLAGGPEEQFF. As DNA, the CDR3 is TGTGCCAGCAAAACCCTAGCGGGAGGGCCCGAGGAGCAGTTCTTC.

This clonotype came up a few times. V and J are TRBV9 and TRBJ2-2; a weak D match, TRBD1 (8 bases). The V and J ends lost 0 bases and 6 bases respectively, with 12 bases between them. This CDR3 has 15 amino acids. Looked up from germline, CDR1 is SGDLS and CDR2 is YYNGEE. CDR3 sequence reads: CASSVATGGAGELFF. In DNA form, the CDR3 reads TGTGCCAGCAGCGTAGCAACAGGGGGGGCCGGGGAGCTGTTTTTT. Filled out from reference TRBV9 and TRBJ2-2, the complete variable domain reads DSGVTQTPKHLITATGQRVTLRCSPRSGDLSVYWYQQSLDQGLQFLIQYYNGEERAKGNILERFSAQQFPDLHSELNLSSLELGDSALYFCASSVATGGAGELFFGEGSRLTVL.

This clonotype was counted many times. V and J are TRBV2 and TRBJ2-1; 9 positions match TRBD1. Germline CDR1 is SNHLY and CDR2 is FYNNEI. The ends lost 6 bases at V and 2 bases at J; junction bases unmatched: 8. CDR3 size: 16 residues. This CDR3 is CASSSGQGGPYNEQFF. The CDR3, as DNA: TGTGCCAGCAGCTCGGGACAGGGTGGGCCCTACAATGAGCAGTTCTTC.

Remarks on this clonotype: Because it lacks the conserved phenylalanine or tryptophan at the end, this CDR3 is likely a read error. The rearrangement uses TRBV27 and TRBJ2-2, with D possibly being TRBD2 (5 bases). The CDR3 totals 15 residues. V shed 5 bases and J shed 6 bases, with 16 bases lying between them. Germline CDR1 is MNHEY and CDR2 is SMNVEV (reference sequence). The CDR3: CASSPRAGYAGELFS. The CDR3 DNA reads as TGTGCCAGCAGTCCGCGTGCGGGCTACGCCGGGGAGCTGTTTTCT.

CDR3 sequence: CASSQGQGAETQYF. The DNA for the CDR3 is TGCGCCAGCAGCCAAGGACAGGGGGCAGAGACCCAGTACTTC. J is TRBJ2-5 and V is TRBV5-1; 11 nucleotides line up with TRBD1. This CDR3 has 14 amino acids. J was trimmed by 4 bases and V by 4 bases; bases with no gene match: 3. Germline V lookup: CDR1 SGHRS, CDR2 YFSETQ.

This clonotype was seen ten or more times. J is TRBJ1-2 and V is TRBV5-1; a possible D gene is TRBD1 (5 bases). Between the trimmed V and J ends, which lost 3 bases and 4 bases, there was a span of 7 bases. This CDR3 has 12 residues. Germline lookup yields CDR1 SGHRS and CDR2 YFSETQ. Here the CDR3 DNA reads TGCGCCAGCAGCTCGAGGGGCTATGGCTACACCTTC. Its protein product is CASSSRGYGYTF. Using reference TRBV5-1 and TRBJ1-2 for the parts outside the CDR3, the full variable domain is KAGVTQTPRYLIKTRGQQVTLSCSPISGHRSVSWYQQTPGQGLQFLFEYFSETQRNKGNFPGRFSGRQFSNSRSEMNVSTLELGDSALYLCASSSRGYGYTFGSGTRLTVV.

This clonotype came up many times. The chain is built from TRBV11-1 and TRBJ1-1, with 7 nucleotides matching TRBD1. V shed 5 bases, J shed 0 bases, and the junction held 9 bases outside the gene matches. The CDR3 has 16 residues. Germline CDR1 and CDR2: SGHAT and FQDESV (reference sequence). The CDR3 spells CASSRRPGQMNTEAFF. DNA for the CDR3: TGTGCCAGCAGCCGGCGACCGGGACAGATGAACACTGAAGCTTTCTTT.

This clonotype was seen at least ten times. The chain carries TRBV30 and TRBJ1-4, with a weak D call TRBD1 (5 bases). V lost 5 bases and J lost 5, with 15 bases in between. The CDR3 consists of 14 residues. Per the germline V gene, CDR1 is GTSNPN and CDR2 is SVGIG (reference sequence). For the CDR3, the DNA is TGTGCCTGGGGGGGAACATCCCCAAATGAAAAACTGTTTTTT. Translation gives CAWGGTSPNEKLFF.

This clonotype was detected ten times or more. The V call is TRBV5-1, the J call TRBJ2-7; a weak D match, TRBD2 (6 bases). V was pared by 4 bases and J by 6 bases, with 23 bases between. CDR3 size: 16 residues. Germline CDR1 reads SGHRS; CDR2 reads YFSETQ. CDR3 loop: CASSHRDSQLKGEQYF. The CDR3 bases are TGCGCCAGCAGCCACCGGGACTCCCAATTGAAGGGCGAGCAGTACTTC. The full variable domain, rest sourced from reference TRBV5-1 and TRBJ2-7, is KAGVTQTPRYLIKTRGQQVTLSCSPISGHRSVSWYQQTPGQGLQFLFEYFSETQRNKGNFPGRFSGRQFSNSRSEMNVSTLELGDSALYLCASSHRDSQLKGEQYFGPGTRLTVT.

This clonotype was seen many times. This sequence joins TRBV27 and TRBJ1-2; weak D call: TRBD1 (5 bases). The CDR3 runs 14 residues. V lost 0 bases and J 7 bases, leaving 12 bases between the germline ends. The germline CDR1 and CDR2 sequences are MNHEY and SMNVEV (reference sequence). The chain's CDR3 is CASSLSRVMGGYTF. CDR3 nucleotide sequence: TGTGCCAGCAGTTTATCCAGGGTAATGGGTGGCTACACCTTC.

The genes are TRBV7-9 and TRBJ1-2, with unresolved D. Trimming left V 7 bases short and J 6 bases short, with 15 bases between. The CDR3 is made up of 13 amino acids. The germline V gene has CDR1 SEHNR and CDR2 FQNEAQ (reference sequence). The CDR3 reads CASTPLLWDGYTF. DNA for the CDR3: TGTGCCAGCACCCCTCTCCTATGGGATGGCTACACCTTC.

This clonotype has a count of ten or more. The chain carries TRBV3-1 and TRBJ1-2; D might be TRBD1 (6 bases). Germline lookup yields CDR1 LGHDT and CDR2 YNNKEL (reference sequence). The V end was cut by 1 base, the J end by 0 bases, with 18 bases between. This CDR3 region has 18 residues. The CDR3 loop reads CASSQGWDTPITNYGYTF. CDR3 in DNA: TGTGCCAGCAGCCAAGGGTGGGACACCCCTATAACTAACTATGGCTACACCTTC.